This T cell receptor (beta chain) originates from a study of blood T cell dynamics during melanoma immunotherapy. This CDR3 contains 13 residues. Germline V gene data show CDR1 as MDHEN and CDR2 as SYDVKM. Losses at the gene ends were 7 bases for V and 5 bases for J; bases not matched to a gene: 7. Method: immunoSEQ multiplex PCR; TCRdb's copy keeps in-frame clones and lacks some. This repertoire shows several thousand clones, roughly 86% found once; its top ten account for 0.95% to 1.5%. Time point: pre-treatment baseline. At 12 weeks after first infusion, RECIST 1.1 defined response for most patients.

The receptor was derived from a human donor with melanoma. The chain is built from TRBV28 and TRBJ1-1; 7 positions match TRBD1. The source material was blood, sampled from a patient treated with checkpoint blockade. The CDR3, as DNA: TGTGCCAGCATTTCAGGGGGAAATACTGAAGCTTTCTTT. It encodes CASISGGNTEAFF.